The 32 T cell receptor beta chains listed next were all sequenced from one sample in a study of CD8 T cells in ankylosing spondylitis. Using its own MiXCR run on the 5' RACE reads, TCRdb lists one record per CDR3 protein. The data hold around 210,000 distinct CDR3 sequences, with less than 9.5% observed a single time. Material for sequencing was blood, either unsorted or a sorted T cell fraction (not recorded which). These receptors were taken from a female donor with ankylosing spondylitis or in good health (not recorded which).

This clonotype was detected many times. The CDR3 DNA sequence: TGTGCCAGCAGCGACTTGGCGGGACAGGGACAGCCCCAGCATTTT. Translation gives CASSDLAGQGQPQHF. The chain is built from TRBV12-3 or TRBV12-4 and TRBJ1-5; the match to TRBD1 covers 9 bases. CDR3 size: 15 residues. V trimming: 6 bases; J trimming: 7 bases; junction bases outside the gene matches: 10.

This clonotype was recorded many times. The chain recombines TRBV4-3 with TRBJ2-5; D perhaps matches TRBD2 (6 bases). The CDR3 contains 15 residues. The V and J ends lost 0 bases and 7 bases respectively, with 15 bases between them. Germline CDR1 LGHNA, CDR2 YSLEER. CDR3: CASSQDSLALGTQYF. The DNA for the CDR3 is TGCGCCAGCAGCCAAGATAGTCTAGCGCTAGGGACCCAGTACTTC.

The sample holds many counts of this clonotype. This CDR3 reads CSARDLYSASGTEAFF. The CDR3 DNA reads as TGCAGTGCTAGAGATTTATACAGCGCGAGCGGCACTGAAGCTTTCTTT. The chain combines TRBV20-1 with TRBJ1-1; D is unresolved. The CDR3 covers 16 residues. Trimming took 0 bases from V and 4 from J, leaving 18 bases between them. In germline, CDR1 is DFQATT, CDR2 SNEGSKA (reference sequence).

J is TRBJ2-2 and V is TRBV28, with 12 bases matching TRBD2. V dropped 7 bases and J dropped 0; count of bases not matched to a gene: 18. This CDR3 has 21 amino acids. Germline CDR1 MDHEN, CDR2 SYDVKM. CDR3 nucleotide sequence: TGTGCCAGCACCTTCGTTACTAGCGGGAGGAGCCCCACACCGAACACCGGGGAGCTGTTTTTT. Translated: CASTFVTSGRSPTPNTGELFF.

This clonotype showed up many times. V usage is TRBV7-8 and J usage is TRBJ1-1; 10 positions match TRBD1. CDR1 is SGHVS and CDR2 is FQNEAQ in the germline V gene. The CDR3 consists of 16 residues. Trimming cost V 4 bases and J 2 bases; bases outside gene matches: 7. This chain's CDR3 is CASSWGQGPANTEAFF. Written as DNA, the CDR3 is TGTGCCAGCAGCTGGGGACAGGGGCCAGCTAACACTGAAGCTTTCTTT.

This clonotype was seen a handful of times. The CDR3 reads CSVLGGRWDEQFF. CDR3 bases: TGCAGCGTTTTGGGGGGCCGCTGGGATGAGCAGTTCTTC. The chain combines TRBV29-1 with TRBJ2-1; D is tentatively TRBD1 or TRBD2 (6 bases each). Germline assignment: CDR1 SQVTM and CDR2 ANQGSEA. CDR3 length equals 13 residues. Trimming left V 5 bases short and J 8 bases short, with 16 bases between.

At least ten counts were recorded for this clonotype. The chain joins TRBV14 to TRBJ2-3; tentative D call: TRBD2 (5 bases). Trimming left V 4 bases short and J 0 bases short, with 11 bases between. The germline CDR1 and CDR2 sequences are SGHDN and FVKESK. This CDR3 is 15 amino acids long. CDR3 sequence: CASSPEGSSTDTQYF. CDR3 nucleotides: TGTGCCAGCAGCCCAGAAGGGAGTAGCACAGATACGCAGTATTTT.

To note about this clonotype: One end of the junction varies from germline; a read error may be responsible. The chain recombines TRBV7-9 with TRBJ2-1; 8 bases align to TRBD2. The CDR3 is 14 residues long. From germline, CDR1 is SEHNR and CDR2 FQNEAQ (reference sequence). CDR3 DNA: TGTACCAGCAGCTTTAGCGGGACCTACAATGAGCAGTTCTTC. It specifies CTSSFSGTYNEQFF.

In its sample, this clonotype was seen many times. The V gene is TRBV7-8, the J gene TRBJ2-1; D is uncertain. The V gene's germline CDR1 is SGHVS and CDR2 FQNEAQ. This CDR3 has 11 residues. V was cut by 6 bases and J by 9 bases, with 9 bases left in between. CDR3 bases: TGTGCCAGCAGTTTCTTGAGTGAGCAGTTCTTC. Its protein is CASSFLSEQFF.

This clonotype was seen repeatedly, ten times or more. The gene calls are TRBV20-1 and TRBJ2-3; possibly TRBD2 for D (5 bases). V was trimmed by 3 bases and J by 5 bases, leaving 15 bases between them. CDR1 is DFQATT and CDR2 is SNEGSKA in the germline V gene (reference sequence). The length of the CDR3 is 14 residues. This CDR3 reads CSASSGQAGDTQYF. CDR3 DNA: TGCAGTGCTAGTTCCGGTCAGGCGGGAGATACGCAGTATTTT.

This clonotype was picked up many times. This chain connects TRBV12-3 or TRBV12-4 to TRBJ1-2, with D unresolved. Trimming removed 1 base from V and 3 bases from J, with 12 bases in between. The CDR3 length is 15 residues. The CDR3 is CASSLGPISDYGYTF. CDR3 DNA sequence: TGTGCCAGCAGTTTAGGGCCGATAAGCGACTATGGCTACACCTTC.

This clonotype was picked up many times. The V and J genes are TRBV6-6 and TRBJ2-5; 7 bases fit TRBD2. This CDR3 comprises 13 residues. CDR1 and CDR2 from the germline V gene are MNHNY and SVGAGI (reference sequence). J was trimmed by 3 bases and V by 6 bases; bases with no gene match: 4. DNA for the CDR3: TGTGCCAGCAGCCTCCGGGGGGAAGAGACCCAGTACTTC. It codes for CASSLRGEETQYF.

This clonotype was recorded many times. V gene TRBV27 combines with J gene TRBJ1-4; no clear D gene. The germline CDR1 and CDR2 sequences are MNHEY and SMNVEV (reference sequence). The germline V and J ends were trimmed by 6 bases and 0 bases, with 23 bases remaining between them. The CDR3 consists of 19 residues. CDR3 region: CASSNFSDVWASTNEKLFF. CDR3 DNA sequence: TGTGCCAGCAGCAACTTTTCTGATGTTTGGGCGTCAACTAATGAAAAACTGTTTTTT.

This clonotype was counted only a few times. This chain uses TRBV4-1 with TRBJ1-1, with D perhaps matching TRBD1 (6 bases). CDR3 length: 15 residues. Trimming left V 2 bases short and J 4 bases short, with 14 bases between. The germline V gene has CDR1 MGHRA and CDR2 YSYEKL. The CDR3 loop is CASSQLPTGPTEAFF. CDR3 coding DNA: TGCGCCAGCAGCCAACTCCCCACAGGGCCCACTGAAGCTTTCTTT.

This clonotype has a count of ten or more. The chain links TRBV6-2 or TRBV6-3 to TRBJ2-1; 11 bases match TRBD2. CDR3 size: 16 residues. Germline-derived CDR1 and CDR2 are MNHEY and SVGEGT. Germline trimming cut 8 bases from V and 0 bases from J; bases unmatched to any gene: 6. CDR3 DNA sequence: TGTGCCAGCCGGACTAGCGGGCGCCTCTCCTACAATGAGCAGTTCTTC. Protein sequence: CASRTSGRLSYNEQFF.

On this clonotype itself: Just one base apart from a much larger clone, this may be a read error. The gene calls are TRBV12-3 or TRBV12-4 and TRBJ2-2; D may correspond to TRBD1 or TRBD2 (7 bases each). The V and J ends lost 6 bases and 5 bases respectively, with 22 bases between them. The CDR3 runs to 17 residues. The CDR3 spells CASRSSGGELSTGELFF. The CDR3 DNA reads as TGTGCCAGCAGGTCTTCAGGGGGGGAGCTAAGTACCGGGGAGCTGTTTTTT.

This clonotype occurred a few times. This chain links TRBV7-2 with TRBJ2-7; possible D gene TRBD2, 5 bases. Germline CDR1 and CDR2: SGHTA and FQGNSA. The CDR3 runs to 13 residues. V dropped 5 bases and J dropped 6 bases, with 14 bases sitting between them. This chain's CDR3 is CASSPGVATEQYF. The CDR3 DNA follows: TGTGCCAGCAGCCCCGGGGTAGCAACCGAGCAGTACTTC.

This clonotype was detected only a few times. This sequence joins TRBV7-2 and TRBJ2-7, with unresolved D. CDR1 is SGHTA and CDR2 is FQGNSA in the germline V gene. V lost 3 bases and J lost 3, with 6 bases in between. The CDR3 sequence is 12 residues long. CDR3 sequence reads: CASSFDHYEQYF. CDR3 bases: TGTGCCAGCAGCTTCGACCACTACGAGCAGTACTTC.

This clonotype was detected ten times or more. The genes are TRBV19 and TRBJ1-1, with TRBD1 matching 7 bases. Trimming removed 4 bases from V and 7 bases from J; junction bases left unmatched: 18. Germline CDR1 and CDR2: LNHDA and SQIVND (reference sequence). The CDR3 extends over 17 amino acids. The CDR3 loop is CASSTLTGVGNSNEAFF. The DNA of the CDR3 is TGTGCCAGTAGTACATTAACAGGGGTGGGGAACTCGAATGAAGCTTTCTTT. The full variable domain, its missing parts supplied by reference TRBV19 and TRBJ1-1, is DGGITQSPKYLFRKEGQNVTLSCEQNLNHDAMYWYRQDPGQGLRLIYYSQIVNDFQKGDIAEGYSVSREKKESFPLTVTSAQKNPTAFYLCASSTLTGVGNSNEAFFGQGTRLTVV.

The CDR3 loop is CASSWDRGSRGQYF. CDR3 bases: TGTGCCAGCAGTTGGGACAGGGGCTCTCGGGGGCAGTACTTC. The chain carries TRBV6-5 and TRBJ2-7, with 10 positions matching TRBD1. The germline V gene encodes CDR1 MNHEY and CDR2 SVGAGI. Trimming at V came to 4 bases and at J to 9 bases, leaving 9 bases not matched to a gene. CDR3 length: 14 residues.

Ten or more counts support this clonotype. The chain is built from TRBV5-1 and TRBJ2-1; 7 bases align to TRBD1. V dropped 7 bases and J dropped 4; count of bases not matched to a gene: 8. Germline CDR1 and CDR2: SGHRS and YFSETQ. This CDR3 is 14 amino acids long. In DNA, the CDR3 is TGCGCCAGCTCTCCGGGACAGCTATACAATGAGCAGTTCTTC. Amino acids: CASSPGQLYNEQFF.

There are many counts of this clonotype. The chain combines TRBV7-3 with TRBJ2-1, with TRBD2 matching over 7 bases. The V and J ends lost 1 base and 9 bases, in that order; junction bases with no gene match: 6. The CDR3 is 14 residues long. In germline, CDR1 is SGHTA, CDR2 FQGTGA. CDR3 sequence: CASSLKTGGGEQFF. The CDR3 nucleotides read TGTGCCAGCAGCTTAAAGACGGGGGGTGGTGAGCAGTTCTTC.

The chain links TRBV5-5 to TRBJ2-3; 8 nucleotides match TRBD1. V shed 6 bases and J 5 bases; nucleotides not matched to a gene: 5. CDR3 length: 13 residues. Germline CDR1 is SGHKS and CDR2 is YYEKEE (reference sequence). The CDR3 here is CASKDRAVDTQYF. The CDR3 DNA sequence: TGTGCCAGCAAGGACAGGGCTGTAGATACGCAGTATTTT.

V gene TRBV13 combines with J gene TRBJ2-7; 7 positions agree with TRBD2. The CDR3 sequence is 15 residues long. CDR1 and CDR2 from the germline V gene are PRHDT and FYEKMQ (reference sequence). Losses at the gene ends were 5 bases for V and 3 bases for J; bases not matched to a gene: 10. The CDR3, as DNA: TGTGCCAGCAGCGTACGGGAGGTGGGAATCTACGAGCAGTACTTC. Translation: CASSVREVGIYEQYF.

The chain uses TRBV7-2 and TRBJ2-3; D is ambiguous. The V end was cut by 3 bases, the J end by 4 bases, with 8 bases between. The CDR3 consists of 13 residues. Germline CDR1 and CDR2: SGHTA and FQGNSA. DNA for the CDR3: TGTGCCAGCAGCTTGAGCTGGGCAGATACGCAGTATTTT. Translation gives CASSLSWADTQYF.

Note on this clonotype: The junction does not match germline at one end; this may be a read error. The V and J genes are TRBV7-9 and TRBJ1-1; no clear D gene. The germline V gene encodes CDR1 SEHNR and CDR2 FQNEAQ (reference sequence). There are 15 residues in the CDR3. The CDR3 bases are TGTGCCAGCCGACGCGGCCGGGAAAGGAACACTGAAACTTTCTTT. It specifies CASRRGRERNTETFF.

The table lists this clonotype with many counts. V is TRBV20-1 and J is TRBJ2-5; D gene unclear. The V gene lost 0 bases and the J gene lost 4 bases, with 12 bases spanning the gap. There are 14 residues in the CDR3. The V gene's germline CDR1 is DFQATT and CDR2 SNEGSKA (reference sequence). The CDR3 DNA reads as TGCAGTGCTAGAGATAGAGGAGCAGGAGAGACCCAGTACTTC. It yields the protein CSARDRGAGETQYF.

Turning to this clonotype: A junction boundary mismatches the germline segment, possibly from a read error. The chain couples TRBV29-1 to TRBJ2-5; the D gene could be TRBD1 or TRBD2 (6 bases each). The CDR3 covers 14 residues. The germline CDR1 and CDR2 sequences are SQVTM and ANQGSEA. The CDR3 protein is CGVEGGGHGETQYF. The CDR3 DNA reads TGCGGCGTTGAGGGTGGGGGGCATGGGGAGACCCAGTACTTC.

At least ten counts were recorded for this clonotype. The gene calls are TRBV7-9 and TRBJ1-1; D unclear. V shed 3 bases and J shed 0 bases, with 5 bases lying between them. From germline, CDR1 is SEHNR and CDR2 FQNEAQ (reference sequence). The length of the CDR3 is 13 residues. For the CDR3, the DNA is TGTGCCAGCAGCTTCATCATGAACACTGAAGCTTTCTTT. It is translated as CASSFIMNTEAFF.

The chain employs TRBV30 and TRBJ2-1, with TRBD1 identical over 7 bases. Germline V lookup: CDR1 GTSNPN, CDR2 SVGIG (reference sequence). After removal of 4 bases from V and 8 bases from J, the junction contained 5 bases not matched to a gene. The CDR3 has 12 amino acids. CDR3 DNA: TGTGCCTGGACACGGCAGGGGGATGAGCAGTTCTTC. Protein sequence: CAWTRQGDEQFF.

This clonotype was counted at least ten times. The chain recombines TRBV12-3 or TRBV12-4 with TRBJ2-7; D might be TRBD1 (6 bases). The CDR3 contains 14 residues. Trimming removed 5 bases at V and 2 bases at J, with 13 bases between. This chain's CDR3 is CASSPMDSPYEQYF. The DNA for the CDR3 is TGTGCCAGCAGTCCGATGGACAGCCCCTACGAGCAGTACTTC.

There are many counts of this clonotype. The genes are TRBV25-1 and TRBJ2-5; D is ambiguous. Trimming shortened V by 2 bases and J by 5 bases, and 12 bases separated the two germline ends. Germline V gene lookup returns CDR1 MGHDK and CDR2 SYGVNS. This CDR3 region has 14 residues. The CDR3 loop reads CASSEMAVQETQYF. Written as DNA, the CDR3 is TGTGCCAGCAGTGAAATGGCGGTCCAGGAGACCCAGTACTTC. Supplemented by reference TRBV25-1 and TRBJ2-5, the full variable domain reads EADIYQTPRYLVIGTGKKITLECSQTMGHDKMYWYQQDPGMELHLIHYSYGVNSTEKGDLSSESTVSRIRTEHFPLTLESARPSHTSQYLCASSEMAVQETQYFGPGTRLLVL.